This entry concerns a single TCR beta chain. In its sample, this clonotype was seen a few times. Its binding antigen is unknown. Base qualities are not recorded, but no much larger clone differs from it by a single base. This record comes from a study of CD8 T cells in ankylosing spondylitis (dated 2017 in TCRdb). The study in broad terms: To find TCR variants linked to disease, the study profiled T cell receptor beta repertoires in ankylosing spondylitis patients and healthy donors. Samples of peripheral blood were taken, and for ankylosing spondylitis patients, synovial fluid was collected as well. The full study cohort was made up of about two dozen ankylosing spondylitis patients and about a hundred healthy donors. Overall results and qualifications from the work: The disease-linked clones were reported as significantly enriched in matched synovial fluid samples from ankylosing spondylitis patients. Blood from ankylosing spondylitis patients appeared to be characterized by a TCR beta motif composed of under 10 highly homologous amino acid variants. Some motif variants were previously reported in synovial fluid and blood of reactive arthritis patients, suggesting common disease-initiation mechanisms. The disease-linked clones showed a CD8+ phenotype and occurred at relatively low frequencies in peripheral blood.

TCRdb records Illumina HiSeq 2500 as the sequencer. Quantitative 5'-RACE with molecular barcodes was the method used to prepare the TCR beta libraries. For the original study's pipeline: To identify disease-linked TCR variants, a new computational method was used, one built on a probabilistic model of VDJ rearrangement. The public reads were run again by TCRdb, first through fastp at Q25 and then through MiXCR, and only productive beta chains were kept. Under each unique CDR3 protein, matching rows form one entry showing the most common genes and DNA. In this record, the V and J calls reflect TCRdb's handling and not the investigators' own analysis. Present in this sample are 250,000 to 300,000 distinct CDR3 sequences, 15% to 20% of which were seen just once. Around 30% of the sample goes to the ten largest clones. CDR1 and CDR2 are read off the germline V gene as SGHRS and YFSETQ. The germline V end is reduced by 4 bases and the J end by 5 bases; junction bases left unmatched: 11. The CDR3, cysteine through phenylalanine, is 15 amino acids long. This entry keeps only the CDR3 DNA: 45 bases, framed from base 1.

Rearrangement joined TRBV5-1 to TRBJ1-1, with TRBD1 identical over 7 junction bases. The receptor's source is a male donor with ankylosing spondylitis or in good health (not recorded which). Material for sequencing was blood, either unsorted or a sorted T cell fraction (not recorded which). The CDR3 protein: CASSPRTGGVTEAFF. The DNA sequence reads TGCGCCAGCAGCCCTCGGACAGGAGGCGTGACTGAAGCTTTCTTT.